This T cell receptor (beta chain) appears in the sequencing data of a study of blood T cell repertoires in COVID-19. This CDR3 comprises 13 residues. Profiling relied on immunoSEQ multiplex PCR, and the TCRdb table lists in-frame clones only, not all of them. The table shows 230,000 or so clones, with about nine tenths occurring only once. The V call is TRBV21-1, the J call TRBJ1-4; the DNA was not compared with TRBD1, the D call given in the table. TRBV21-1 is a listed pseudogene. This clonotype originated in a woman between 35 and 50 years old with acute COVID-19. What was sequenced was PBMCs or T cells enriched from blood (not recorded which). CDR3 sequence (DNA): TGTGCCAGCAGGACATCAACTAATGAAAAACTGTTTTTT. The encoded protein is CASRTSTNEKLFF.